The 30 T cell receptor beta chains below all came from one sample that was sequenced in a study of beta chain features in type 1 diabetes. Findings and limits, study-wide: TCRB CDR3 length was moderately but significantly reduced in all four CD4+ subsets of Type 1 diabetes patients.

Their antigens are not known. Sequencing targeted expressed TCRB transcripts, as all isolated RNA had been reverse transcribed. Data came from immunoSEQ multiplex PCR; TCRdb stores just in-frame clones and leaves some out. This sample has 200,000 to 250,000 clones, with about 15% found just once. The material sequenced was naive CD4+ T cells from blood. Source of these receptors: a man between 25 and 39 years old with type 1 diabetes.

The chain couples TRBV7-9 to TRBJ1-1; the match to TRBD1 covers 7 bases. V lost 3 bases, J lost 1 base, and 5 bases stayed unmatched. CDR1 and CDR2 (germline): SEHNR, FQNEAQ (reference sequence). The CDR3 totals 15 residues. The CDR3 is CASSFGQGGNTEAFF. CDR3 in DNA: TGTGCCAGCAGCTTCGGGCAGGGGGGGAACACTGAAGCTTTCTTT.

The chain uses TRBV18 and TRBJ2-5, with D possibly TRBD2 on 6 matching bases. Trimming removed 0 bases from V and 2 bases from J, with 10 bases in between. Germline V CDR1 and CDR2: KGHSH, LQKENI. This CDR3 has 15 amino acids. The chain's CDR3 is CASSPPGGGQETQYF. Here the CDR3 DNA reads TGTGCCAGCTCACCACCGGGGGGAGGTCAAGAGACCCAGTACTTC.

The rearrangement uses TRBV5-1 and TRBJ2-1; 12 bases line up with TRBD2. V was clipped by 4 bases and J by 8 bases; unmatched bases: 13. This CDR3 is built from 17 residues. CDR1 and CDR2 from the germline V gene are SGHRS and YFSETQ. The CDR3 DNA reads as TGCGCCAGCAGCGCCTACCCGACTAGCGGGGGTTTGGATGAGCAGTTCTTC. This sequence encodes CASSAYPTSGGLDEQFF.

With respect to this clone: The junction differs from germline at one of its ends, possibly a read error. The CDR3 DNA follows: TGTGCCAGCAGCACCGAGACAGGGAAAGTTGAACCTTTCTTT. Amino acids: CASSTETGKVEPFF. This rearrangement joins TRBV5-4 to TRBJ1-1, with TRBD1 matching over 7 bases. This CDR3 contains 14 residues. Germline CDR1 SGHNT, CDR2 YYREEE (reference sequence).

In its sample, this clone was seen a few times. The chain has TRBV5-1 and TRBJ2-7; D gene ambiguous. This CDR3 is built from 15 residues. V dropped 0 bases and J dropped 2 bases, with 12 bases sitting between them. Germline CDR1 is SGHRS and CDR2 is YFSETQ. CDR3: CASSLAAGSTYEQYF. The CDR3 DNA is TGCGCCAGCAGCTTGGCGGCAGGATCCACCTACGAGCAGTACTTC.

This clone was observed a handful of times. The V call is TRBV2, the J call TRBJ1-5, with 8 bases lining up with TRBD1. The CDR3 sequence is 13 residues long. V lost 6 bases, J lost 5 bases, and 3 bases stayed unmatched. Germline V CDR1 and CDR2: SNHLY, FYNNEI. The CDR3 coding sequence is TGTGCCAGCAGCGAGACAGGGGATCAGCCCCAGCATTTT. It translates to CASSETGDQPQHF.

V is TRBV4-2 and J is TRBJ1-1; the match to TRBD1 covers 8 bases. This CDR3 comprises 15 residues. The germline CDR1 and CDR2 sequences are LGHNA and YNFKEQ. V lost 1 base, J lost 1 base, and 2 bases stayed unmatched. Written as DNA, the CDR3 is TGTGCCAGCAGCCAAGTTGGACAGGGGAACACTGAAGCTTTCTTT. It translates to CASSQVGQGNTEAFF.

This clone was recorded a few times. The V and J genes are TRBV5-1 and TRBJ1-1, with D hard to call. Germline values: CDR1 SGHRS, CDR2 YFSETQ. Trimming stripped 4 bases from V and 2 bases from J, with 9 bases between. The CDR3 loop spans 13 amino acids. The CDR3 sequence is CASSPRHNTEAFF. In nucleotides, the CDR3 is TGCGCCAGCAGCCCCCGACACAACACTGAAGCTTTCTTT.

The chain's CDR3 is CASSVQSRTEIYEQYF. The CDR3 region has the DNA TGTGCCAGCAGCGTACAGTCACGAACAGAAATCTACGAGCAGTACTTC. J is TRBJ2-7 and V is TRBV9, with no clear D. CDR1 is SGDLS and CDR2 is YYNGEE in the germline V gene. The CDR3 extends over 16 amino acids. V was pared by 1 base and J by 3 bases, with 17 bases between.

This clone was detected only a few times. The V gene is TRBV10-3, the J gene TRBJ2-7; 9 nucleotides agree with TRBD2. The germline V gene encodes CDR1 ENHRY and CDR2 SYGVKD. V gave up 2 bases and J gave up 2 bases; unmatched junction bases: 7. This CDR3 has 16 residues. This CDR3 reads CAISEVSGSGPYEQYF. CDR3 coding DNA: TGTGCCATCAGTGAGGTTAGCGGGAGTGGCCCCTACGAGCAGTACTTC.

The chain is built from TRBV18 and TRBJ2-1, with 11 bases lining up with TRBD1. The V segment lost 5 bases and the J segment 8 bases; nucleotides outside the gene matches: 17. The germline V gene encodes CDR1 KGHSH and CDR2 LQKENI. The CDR3 consists of 18 residues. CDR3 bases: TGTGCCAGCTCAGCCGGACAGGGGGCGAGGGGAACACAGGATGAGCAGTTCTTC. The encoded protein is CASSAGQGARGTQDEQFF.

The rearrangement joins TRBV7-2 to TRBJ2-3, with 11 positions matching TRBD2. The CDR3 spans 16 residues. Germline V gene lookup returns CDR1 SGHTA and CDR2 FQGNSA. The J segment lost 1 base and the V segment lost 5 bases, leaving 5 bases of the junction unmatched. The CDR3 coding sequence is TGTGCCAGCAGCCGCGGACTAGCGGGCGGCACAGATACGCAGTATTTT. Residues: CASSRGLAGGTDTQYF.

The chain recombines TRBV9 with TRBJ1-1, with D perhaps TRBD1 (6 bases). The CDR3 consists of 15 residues. The V gene's germline CDR1 is SGDLS and CDR2 YYNGEE. The germline V and J ends were trimmed by 0 bases and 3 bases, with 12 bases remaining between them. CDR3 loop: CASSVAGTQDTEAFF. CDR3 DNA: TGTGCCAGCAGCGTAGCCGGGACACAGGACACTGAAGCTTTCTTT.

There are a few counts of this clone. The V call is TRBV7-2, the J call TRBJ2-1; possibly TRBD2 for D (6 bases). Deletions cut 1 base from V and 7 bases from J, with 11 bases between. The CDR3 consists of 14 residues. CDR1 is SGHTA, CDR2 FQGNSA, per germline. In DNA form, the CDR3 reads TGTGCCAGCAGCTTAGTGGGGACTTTTAATGAGCAGTTCTTC. It yields the protein CASSLVGTFNEQFF.

The V gene is TRBV29-1, the J gene TRBJ1-1; D uncertain. The ends were cut back, 3 bases at V and 1 base at J, with 9 bases in the middle. This CDR3 is built from 13 residues. The germline gives CDR1 SQVTM, CDR2 ANQGSEA. CDR3 DNA sequence: TGCAGCGTTGAGGCAGGCCGGAACACTGAAGCTTTCTTT. Its translation is CSVEAGRNTEAFF.

This clone was found a few times. V is TRBV2 and J is TRBJ1-1; D remains ambiguous. The V gene's germline CDR1 is SNHLY and CDR2 FYNNEI. The CDR3 is 13 amino acids. V lost 4 bases and J lost 6, with 12 bases in between. CDR3 loop: CASSGPSGAEAFF. Written as DNA, the CDR3 is TGTGCCAGCAGTGGCCCGTCGGGTGCTGAAGCTTTCTTT.

The rearrangement joins TRBV10-3 to TRBJ1-1, with D uncertain. CDR1 and CDR2 from the germline V gene are ENHRY and SYGVKD. V was clipped by 6 bases and J by 3 bases, with 11 bases between them. This CDR3 has 13 amino acids. The CDR3 sequence: CAIRASGDTEAFF. The CDR3 region has the DNA TGTGCCATCAGAGCCAGCGGGGACACTGAAGCTTTCTTT.

V usage is TRBV2 and J usage is TRBJ1-2, with D unresolved. The CDR3 runs 15 residues. V lost 5 bases, J lost 6 bases, and 19 bases lay in between. Germline V gene data show CDR1 as SNHLY and CDR2 as FYNNEI. CDR3 DNA: TGTGCCAGCAGTATCGACTGGGGAGATAAGGATGGCTACACCTTC. It codes for CASSIDWGDKDGYTF.

This clone was seen more than once but under ten times. The chain employs TRBV30 and TRBJ2-1; D may be TRBD2 (7 bases). The CDR3 covers 14 residues. The germline CDR1 and CDR2 sequences are GTSNPN and SVGIG (reference sequence). Trimming shortened V by 2 bases and J by 8 bases, and 16 bases separated the two germline ends. In nucleotides, the CDR3 is TGTGCCTGGAGTCTGGGGGGGGGCCTCGATGAGCAGTTCTTC. Its translation is CAWSLGGGLDEQFF. Full variable domain (outside the CDR3, taken from reference TRBV30 and TRBJ2-1): SQTIHQWPATLVQPVGSPLSLECTVEGTSNPNLYWYRQAAGRGLQLLFYSVGIGQISSEVPQNLSASRPQDRQFILSSKKLLLSDSGFYLCAWSLGGGLDEQFFGPGTRLTVL.

This clone was seen a few times. V gene TRBV4-1 combines with J gene TRBJ1-5; D might be TRBD1 (6 bases). The CDR3 extends over 16 amino acids. V shed 1 base and J shed 1 base, with 11 bases lying between them. CDR1 is MGHRA, CDR2 YSYEKL, per germline. The CDR3, as DNA: TGCGCCAGCAGCCAAGGGCCGGGGGGCAGCAATCAGCCCCAGCATTTT. This gives the protein CASSQGPGGSNQPQHF.

The genes are TRBV19 and TRBJ2-7; possibly TRBD2 for D (5 bases). The CDR3 is 14 residues long. Trimming cost V 6 bases and J 0 bases, with 12 bases left between them. Germline loops: CDR1 LNHDA, CDR2 SQIVND (reference sequence). CDR3 sequence reads: CASRTTGNSYEQYF. The CDR3 DNA reads TGTGCCAGTAGGACCACCGGGAACTCCTACGAGCAGTACTTC. The full variable domain, rest sourced from reference TRBV19 and TRBJ2-7, is DGGITQSPKYLFRKEGQNVTLSCEQNLNHDAMYWYRQDPGQGLRLIYYSQIVNDFQKGDIAEGYSVSREKKESFPLTVTSAQKNPTAFYLCASRTTGNSYEQYFGPGTRLTVT.

This clone was picked up a small number of times. The chain has TRBV7-9 and TRBJ2-7, with D uncertain. Trimming shortened V by 1 base and J by 0 bases, and 10 bases separated the two germline ends. Germline CDR1 SEHNR, CDR2 FQNEAQ (reference sequence). This CDR3 has 15 residues. The CDR3, as DNA: TGTGCCAGCAGCTTAGACTCACAGCCCTCCTACGAGCAGTACTTC. Amino acid sequence: CASSLDSQPSYEQYF.

There are a few counts of this clone. The same CDR3 is also encoded by other DNA sequences in this sample. V usage is TRBV4-1 and J usage is TRBJ2-1, with 8 bases that match TRBD2. CDR1 and CDR2 (germline): MGHRA, YSYEKL. Trimming removed 4 bases from V and 4 bases from J; junction bases left unmatched: 9. This CDR3 comprises 16 residues. The CDR3 DNA is TGCGCCAGCAGCCTAGGGGGAGCGGGGGTATACAATGAGCAGTTCTTC. This translates into CASSLGGAGVYNEQFF.

The chain couples TRBV6-6 to TRBJ1-1; D is ambiguous. This CDR3 is 14 amino acids long. CDR1 and CDR2 from the germline V gene are MNHNY and SVGAGI (reference sequence). V was pared by 2 bases and J by 1 base, with 8 bases between. CDR3 protein: CASSYGGENTEAFF. In DNA form, the CDR3 reads TGTGCCAGCAGTTACGGCGGGGAGAACACTGAAGCTTTCTTT.

This clone was observed a handful of times. The rearrangement links TRBV28 to TRBJ2-1; 7 bases match TRBD2. The CDR3 has 12 residues. The germline CDR1 and CDR2 sequences are MDHEN and SYDVKM. V shed 3 bases and J 14 bases; nucleotides not matched to a gene: 7. This chain's CDR3 is CASSFREGGKFF. The CDR3 DNA follows: TGTGCCAGCAGTTTCAGGGAGGGTGGGAAGTTCTTC.

This clone occurred a few times. The gene calls are TRBV4-1 and TRBJ2-7, with 8 positions matching TRBD2. The V gene's germline CDR1 is MGHRA and CDR2 YSYEKL. The ends lost 3 bases at V and 1 base at J; junction bases unmatched: 17. This CDR3 spans 19 amino acids. CDR3: CASSHGRTSWEKGSYEQYF. The CDR3 region has the DNA TGCGCCAGCAGCCATGGTCGGACTAGCTGGGAGAAGGGGTCCTACGAGCAGTACTTC.

The chain couples TRBV21-1 to TRBJ2-7; the table's D gene call, TRBD2, was not cross checked with the DNA. TRBV21-1 is described as a pseudogene. CDR3 length equals 19 residues. The CDR3 nucleotides are TGTGCCAGCAGCAAGGTTGAACTAGCGGGAGTCCCCCTAAACTACGAGCAGTACTTC. This gives the protein CASSKVELAGVPLNYEQYF.

The J gene is TRBJ2-2, the V gene TRBV29-1, with 8 bases that match TRBD1. Germline V gives CDR1 SQVTM, CDR2 ANQGSEA. The CDR3 is 13 amino acids. V shed 7 bases and J 5 bases; nucleotides not matched to a gene: 6. The CDR3, as DNA: TGCAGCGCTTCAGGGGGCGCGACCGGGGAGCTGTTTTTT. It yields the protein CSASGGATGELFF.

The chain combines TRBV19 with TRBJ1-2, with 7 nucleotides matching TRBD1. V trimming: 3 bases; J trimming: 4 bases; junction bases outside the gene matches: 5. The CDR3 sequence is 14 residues long. Germline V gene lookup returns CDR1 LNHDA and CDR2 SQIVND (reference sequence). The DNA of the CDR3 is TGTGCCAGTAGTATCCCCGGGACAGTCTATGGCTACACCTTC. Its translation: CASSIPGTVYGYTF. The full variable domain, its missing parts supplied by reference TRBV19 and TRBJ1-2, is DGGITQSPKYLFRKEGQNVTLSCEQNLNHDAMYWYRQDPGQGLRLIYYSQIVNDFQKGDIAEGYSVSREKKESFPLTVTSAQKNPTAFYLCASSIPGTVYGYTFGSGTRLTVV.

This clone was picked up a small number of times. J is TRBJ2-2 and V is TRBV5-6; TRBD2 matches at 15 bases. Per the germline V gene, CDR1 is SGHDT and CDR2 is YYEEEE. This CDR3 is 16 amino acids long. The junction had 2 bases not matched to a gene; V was cut back by 2 bases and J by 6 bases. The CDR3 region is CASSFGLAGGPGELFF. CDR3 coding DNA: TGTGCCAGCAGCTTTGGACTAGCGGGAGGGCCCGGGGAGCTGTTTTTT.